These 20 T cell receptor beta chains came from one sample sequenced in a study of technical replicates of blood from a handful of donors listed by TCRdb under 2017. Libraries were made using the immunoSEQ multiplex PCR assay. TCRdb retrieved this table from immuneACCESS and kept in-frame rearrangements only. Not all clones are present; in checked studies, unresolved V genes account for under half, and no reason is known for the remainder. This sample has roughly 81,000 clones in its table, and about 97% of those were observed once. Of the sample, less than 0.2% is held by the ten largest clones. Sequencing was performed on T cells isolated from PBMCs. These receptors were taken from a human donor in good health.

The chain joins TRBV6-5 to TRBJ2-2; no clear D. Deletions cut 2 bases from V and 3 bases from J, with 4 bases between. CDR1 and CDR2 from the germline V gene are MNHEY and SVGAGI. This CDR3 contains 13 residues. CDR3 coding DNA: TGTGCCAGCAGTTACCATGACACCGGGGAGCTGTTTTTT. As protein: CASSYHDTGELFF.

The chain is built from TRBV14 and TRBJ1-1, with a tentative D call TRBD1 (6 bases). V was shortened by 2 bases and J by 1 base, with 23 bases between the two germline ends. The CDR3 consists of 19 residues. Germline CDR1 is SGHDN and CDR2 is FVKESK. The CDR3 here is CASSQSSYRTVLRNTEAFF. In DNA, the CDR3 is TGTGCCAGCAGCCAATCTAGTTATAGGACAGTTCTCAGGAACACTGAAGCTTTCTTT.

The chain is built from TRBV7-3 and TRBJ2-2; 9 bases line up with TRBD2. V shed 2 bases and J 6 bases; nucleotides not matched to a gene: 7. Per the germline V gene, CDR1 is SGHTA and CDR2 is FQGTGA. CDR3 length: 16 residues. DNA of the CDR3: TGTGCCAGCAGCTTACTGCGGGAGGGGGGCGCCGGGGAGCTGTTTTTT. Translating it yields CASSLLREGGAGELFF.

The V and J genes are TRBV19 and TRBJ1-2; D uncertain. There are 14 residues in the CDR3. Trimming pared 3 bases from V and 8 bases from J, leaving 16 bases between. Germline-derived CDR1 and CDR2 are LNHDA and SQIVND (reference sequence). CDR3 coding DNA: TGTGCCAGTAGTATCTTTGGGGAGGATGCGGGCTACACCTTC. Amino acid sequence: CASSIFGEDAGYTF.

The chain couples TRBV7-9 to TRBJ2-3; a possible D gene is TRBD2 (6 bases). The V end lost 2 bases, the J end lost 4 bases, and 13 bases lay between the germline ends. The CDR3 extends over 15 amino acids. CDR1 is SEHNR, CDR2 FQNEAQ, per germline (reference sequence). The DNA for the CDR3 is TGTGCCAGCAGCTTAAAAGGCGGGAATGCAGATACGCAGTATTTT. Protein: CASSLKGGNADTQYF. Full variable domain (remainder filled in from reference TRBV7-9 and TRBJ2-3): DTGVSQNPRHKITKRGQNVTFRCDPISEHNRLYWYRQTLGQGPEFLTYFQNEAQLEKSRLLSDRFSAERPKGSFSTLEIQRTEQGDSAMYLCASSLKGGNADTQYFGPGTRLTVL.

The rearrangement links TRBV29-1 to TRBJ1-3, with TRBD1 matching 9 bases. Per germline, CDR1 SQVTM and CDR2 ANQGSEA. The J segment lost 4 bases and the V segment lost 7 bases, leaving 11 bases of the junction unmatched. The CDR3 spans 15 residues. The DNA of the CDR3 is TGCAGCGCCCAGTTGGGAACAGGGGGCGGAAACACCATATATTTT. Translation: CSAQLGTGGGNTIYF.

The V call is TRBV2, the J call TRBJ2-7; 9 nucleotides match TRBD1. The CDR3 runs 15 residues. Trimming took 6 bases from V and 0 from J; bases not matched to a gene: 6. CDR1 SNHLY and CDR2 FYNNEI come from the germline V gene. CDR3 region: CASRATGGYSYEQYF. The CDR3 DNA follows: TGTGCCAGCAGGGCGACAGGGGGATACTCCTACGAGCAGTACTTC.

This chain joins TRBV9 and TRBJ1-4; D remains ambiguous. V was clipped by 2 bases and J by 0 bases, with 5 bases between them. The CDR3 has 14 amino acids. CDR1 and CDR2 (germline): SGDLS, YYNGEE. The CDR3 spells CASSVEATNEKLFF. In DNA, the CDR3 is TGTGCCAGCAGCGTTGAGGCAACTAATGAAAAACTGTTTTTT.

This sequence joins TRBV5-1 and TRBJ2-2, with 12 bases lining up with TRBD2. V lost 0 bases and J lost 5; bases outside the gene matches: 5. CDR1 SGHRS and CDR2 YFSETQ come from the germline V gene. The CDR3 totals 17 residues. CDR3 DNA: TGCGCCAGCAGCTTGGTACTAGCGGGAGGCGGGACCGGGGAGCTGTTTTTT. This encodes CASSLVLAGGGTGELFF.

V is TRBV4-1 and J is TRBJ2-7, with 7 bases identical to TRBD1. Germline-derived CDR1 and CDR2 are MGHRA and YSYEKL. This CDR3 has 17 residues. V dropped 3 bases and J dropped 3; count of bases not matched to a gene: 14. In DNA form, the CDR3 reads TGCGCCAGCAGCCAGAATGACAGGGTAGAGAGCGACTACGAGCAGTACTTC. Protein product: CASSQNDRVESDYEQYF.

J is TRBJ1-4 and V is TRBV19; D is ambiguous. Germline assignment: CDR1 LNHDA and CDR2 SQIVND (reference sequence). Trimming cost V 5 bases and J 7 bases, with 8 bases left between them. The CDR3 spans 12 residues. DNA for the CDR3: TGTGCCAGTAGTCAGGCCAGTGAAAAACTGTTTTTT. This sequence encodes CASSQASEKLFF. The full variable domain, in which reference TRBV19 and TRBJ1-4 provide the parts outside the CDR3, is DGGITQSPKYLFRKEGQNVTLSCEQNLNHDAMYWYRQDPGQGLRLIYYSQIVNDFQKGDIAEGYSVSREKKESFPLTVTSAQKNPTAFYLCASSQASEKLFFGSGTQLSVL.

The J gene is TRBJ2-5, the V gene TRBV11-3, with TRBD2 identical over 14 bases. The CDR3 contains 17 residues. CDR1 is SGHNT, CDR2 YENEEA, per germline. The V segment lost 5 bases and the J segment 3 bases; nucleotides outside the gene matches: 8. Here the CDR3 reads CASSLGTSGRAKETQYF. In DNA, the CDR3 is TGTGCCAGCAGCCTAGGGACTAGCGGGAGAGCCAAAGAGACCCAGTACTTC.

CDR3 amino acids: CASSYRRTTDGYGYTF. CDR3 bases: TGCGCCAGCAGCTACCGTCGGACTACCGACGGCTATGGCTACACCTTC. V gene TRBV5-1 combines with J gene TRBJ1-2, with unresolved D. CDR1 is SGHRS, CDR2 YFSETQ, per germline. The CDR3 is made up of 16 amino acids. Trimming removed 3 bases from V and 4 bases from J, with 19 bases in between.

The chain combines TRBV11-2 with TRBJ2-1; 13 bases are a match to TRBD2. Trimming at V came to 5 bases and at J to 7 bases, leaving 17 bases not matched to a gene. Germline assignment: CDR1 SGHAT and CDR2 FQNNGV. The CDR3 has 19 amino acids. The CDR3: CASSAVRTSGSSSRNEQFF. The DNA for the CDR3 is TGTGCCAGCAGCGCAGTCAGGACTAGCGGGAGTTCCAGTCGGAATGAGCAGTTCTTC.

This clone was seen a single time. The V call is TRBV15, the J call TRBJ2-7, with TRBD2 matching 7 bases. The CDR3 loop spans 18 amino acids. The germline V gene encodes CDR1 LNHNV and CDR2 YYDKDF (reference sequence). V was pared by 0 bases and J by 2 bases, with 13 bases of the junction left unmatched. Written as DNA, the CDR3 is TGTGCCACCAGCAGAGATTGGGACTCCGGGACTATCACCTACGAGCAGTACTTC. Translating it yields CATSRDWDSGTITYEQYF.

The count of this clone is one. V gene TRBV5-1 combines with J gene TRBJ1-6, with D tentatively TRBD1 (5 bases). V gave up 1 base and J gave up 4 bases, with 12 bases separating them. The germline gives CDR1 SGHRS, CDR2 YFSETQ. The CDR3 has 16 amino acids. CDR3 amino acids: CASSLPGNNYNSPLHF. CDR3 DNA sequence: TGCGCCAGCAGCTTGCCAGGGAATAATTATAATTCACCCCTCCACTTT.

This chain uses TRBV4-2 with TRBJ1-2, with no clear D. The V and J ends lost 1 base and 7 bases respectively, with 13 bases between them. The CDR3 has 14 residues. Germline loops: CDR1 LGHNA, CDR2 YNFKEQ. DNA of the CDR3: TGTGCCAGCAGCCAAGGGGTCAGCCCGGGTGGCTACACCTTC. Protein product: CASSQGVSPGGYTF.

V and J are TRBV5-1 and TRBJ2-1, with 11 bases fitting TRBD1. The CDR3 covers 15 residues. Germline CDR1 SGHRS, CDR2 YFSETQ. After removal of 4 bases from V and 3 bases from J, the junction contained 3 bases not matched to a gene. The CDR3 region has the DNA TGCGCCAGCAGCCCGGGACAGGGGGACTACAATGAGCAGTTCTTC. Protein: CASSPGQGDYNEQFF.

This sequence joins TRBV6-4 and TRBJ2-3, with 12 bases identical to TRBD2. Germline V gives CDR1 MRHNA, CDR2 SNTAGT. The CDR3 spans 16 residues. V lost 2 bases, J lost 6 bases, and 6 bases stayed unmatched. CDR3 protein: CASSDAASGGADTQYF. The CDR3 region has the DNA TGTGCCAGCAGTGACGCGGCTAGCGGGGGGGCTGATACGCAGTATTTT.

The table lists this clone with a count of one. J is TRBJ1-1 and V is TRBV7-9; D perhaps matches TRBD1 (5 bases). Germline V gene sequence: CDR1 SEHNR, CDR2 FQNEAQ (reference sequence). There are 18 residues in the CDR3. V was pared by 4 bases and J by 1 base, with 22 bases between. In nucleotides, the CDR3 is TGTGCCAGCAGCTCTTACAGGTGGCGGGAGTTCCGGAACACTGAAGCTTTCTTT. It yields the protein CASSSYRWREFRNTEAFF.